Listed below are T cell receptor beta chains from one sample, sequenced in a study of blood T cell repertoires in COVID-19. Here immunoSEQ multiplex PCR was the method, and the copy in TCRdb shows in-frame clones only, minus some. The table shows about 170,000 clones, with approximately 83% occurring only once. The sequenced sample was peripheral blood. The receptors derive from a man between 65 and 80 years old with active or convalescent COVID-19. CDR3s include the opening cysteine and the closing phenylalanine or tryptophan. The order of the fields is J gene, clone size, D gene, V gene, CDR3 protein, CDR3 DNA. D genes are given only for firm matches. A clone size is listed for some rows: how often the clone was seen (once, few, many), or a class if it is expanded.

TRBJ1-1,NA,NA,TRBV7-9,CASSSRRWNTEAFF,TGTGCCAGCAGCTCCCGCAGATGGAACACTGAAGCTTTCTTT
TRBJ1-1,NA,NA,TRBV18,CASSLDRSNTEAFF,TGTGCCAGCTCACTTGACAGGTCGAACACTGAAGCTTTCTTT
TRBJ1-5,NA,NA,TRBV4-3,CASSQGTVRNQPQHF,TGCGCCAGCAGCCAAGGCACGGTCCGCAATCAGCCCCAGCATTTT
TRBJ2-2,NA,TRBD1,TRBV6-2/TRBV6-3,CASSSNRGRNTGELFF,TGTGCCAGCAGTTCAAACAGGGGGCGAAACACCGGGGAGCTGTTTTTT
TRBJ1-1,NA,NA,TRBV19,CASSRASRAFF,TGTGCCAGTAGTAGGGCCAGCAGGGCTTTCTTT
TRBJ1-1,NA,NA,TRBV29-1,CSSRAELKNTEAFF,TGCAGCTCGCGGGCAGAACTAAAGAACACTGAAGCTTTCTTT
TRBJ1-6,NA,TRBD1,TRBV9,CASSVGTGSNSPLHF,TGTGCCAGCAGCGTAGGGACAGGTTCTAATTCACCCCTCCACTTT
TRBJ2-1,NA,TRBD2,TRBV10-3,CAISESQTSGRARKNEQFF,TGTGCCATCAGTGAGTCGCAGACTAGCGGGAGGGCGCGAAAGAATGAGCAGTTCTTC
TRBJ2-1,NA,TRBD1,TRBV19,CASSTVEGQGYNEQFF,TGTGCCAGTAGTACAGTAGAGGGACAGGGGTACAATGAGCAGTTCTTC
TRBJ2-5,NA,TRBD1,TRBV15,CATSRPTGARETQYF,TGTGCCACCAGCAGACCGACAGGGGCGAGAGAGACCCAGTACTTC
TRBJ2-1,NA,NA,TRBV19,CASSMASYNEQFF,TGTGCCAGTAGTATGGCTAGCTACAATGAGCAGTTCTTC
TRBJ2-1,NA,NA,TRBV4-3,CASSQEKPSLSYNEQFF,TGCGCCAGCAGCCAAGAGAAACCTAGCCTTTCCTACAATGAGCAGTTCTTC
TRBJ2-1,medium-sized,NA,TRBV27,CASSLTGPIYNEQFF,TGTGCCAGCAGTTTAACGGGTCCCATATACAATGAGCAGTTCTTC
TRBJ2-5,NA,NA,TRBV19,CASSIGTAGIMKTQYF,TGTGCCAGTAGTATAGGTACGGCAGGGATAATGAAGACCCAGTACTTC
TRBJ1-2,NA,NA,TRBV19,CASSIMGKGVGYTF,TGTGCCAGTAGTATAATGGGAAAGGGAGTTGGCTACACCTTC
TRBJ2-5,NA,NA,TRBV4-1,CASSQGEGGRETQYF,TGCGCCAGCAGCCAAGGGGAGGGGGGCAGGGAGACCCAGTACTTC
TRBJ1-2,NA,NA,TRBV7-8,CASSLDRLLVFGYTF,TGTGCCAGCAGCTTAGACAGGCTCTTAGTCTTTGGCTACACCTTC
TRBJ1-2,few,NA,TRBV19,CASSLRGTSPYGYTF,TGTGCCAGTAGTCTAAGGGGGACAAGCCCCTATGGCTACACCTTC
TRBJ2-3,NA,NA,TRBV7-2,CASSLVRGGTDTQYF,TGTGCCAGCAGCTTAGTAAGAGGTGGCACAGATACGCAGTATTTT
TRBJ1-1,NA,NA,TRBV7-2,CASSLWRAGPNTEAFF,TGTGCCAGCAGCTTATGGAGGGCAGGCCCAAACACTGAAGCTTTCTTT
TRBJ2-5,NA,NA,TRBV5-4,CASSGGILSGETQYF,TGTGCCAGCAGCGGGGGGATCCTCTCTGGAGAGACCCAGTACTTC
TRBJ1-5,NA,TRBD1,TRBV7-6,CASSLGTGGNQPQHF,TGTGCCAGCAGCTTGGGTACAGGGGGCAATCAGCCCCAGCATTTT
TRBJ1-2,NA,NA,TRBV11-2,CASSSSTAIGGYTF,TGTGCCAGCAGCTCTTCAACAGCCATTGGTGGCTACACCTTC
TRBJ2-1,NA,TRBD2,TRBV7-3,CASSLTSGAYNEQFF,TGTGCCAGCAGCTTAACTAGCGGGGCCTACAATGAGCAGTTCTTC
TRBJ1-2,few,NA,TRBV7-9,CASSLRTGEVYGYTF,TGTGCCAGCAGCTTACGGACCGGGGAGGTCTATGGCTACACCTTC
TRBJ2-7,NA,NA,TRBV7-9,CASSFSGTYEQYF,TGTGCCAGCAGCTTCTCAGGAACCTACGAGCAGTACTTC
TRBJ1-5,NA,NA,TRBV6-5,CASSPFRDTRQPQHF,TGTGCCAGCAGTCCCTTCCGGGACACTCGGCAGCCCCAGCATTTT
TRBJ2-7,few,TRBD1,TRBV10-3,CAISPRDSHEQYF,TGTGCCATCAGTCCCCGGGACAGCCACGAGCAGTACTTC
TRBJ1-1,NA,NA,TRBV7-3,CASSPRPKAGLDTEAFF,TGTGCCAGCAGCCCCAGGCCGAAGGCAGGGTTGGACACTGAAGCTTTCTTT
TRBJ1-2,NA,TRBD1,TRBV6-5,CASGDRQRGGYTF,TGTGCCAGCGGGGACAGGCAAAGGGGCGGCTACACCTTC
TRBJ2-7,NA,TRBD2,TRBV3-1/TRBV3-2,CASSLQASGPYEQYF,TGTGCCAGCAGCCTACAGGCTAGCGGTCCCTACGAGCAGTACTTC
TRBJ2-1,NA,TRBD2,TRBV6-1,CASSASGRGVSYNEQFF,TGTGCCAGCAGTGCTAGCGGGAGAGGGGTATCCTACAATGAGCAGTTCTTC
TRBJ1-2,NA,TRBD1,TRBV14,CASSQDRGQLYGYTF,TGTGCCAGCAGCCAAGATAGGGGGCAGCTCTATGGCTACACCTTC
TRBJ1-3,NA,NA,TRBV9,CASSVVPGGGSGNTIYF,TGTGCCAGCAGCGTAGTGCCGGGGGGAGGCTCTGGAAACACCATATATTTT
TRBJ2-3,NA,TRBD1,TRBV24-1,CATSDPTGPSDTQYF,TGTGCCACCAGTGATCCGACAGGGCCTTCAGATACGCAGTATTTT
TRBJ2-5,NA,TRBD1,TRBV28,CASSSPDRVAETQYF,TGTGCCAGCAGTTCCCCGGACAGGGTGGCAGAGACCCAGTACTTC
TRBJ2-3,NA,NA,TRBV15,CATSRQRSALGTDTQYF,TGTGCCACCAGCAGACAGAGGAGCGCGCTTGGGACAGATACGCAGTATTTT
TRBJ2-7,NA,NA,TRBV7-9,CASSPRTLGSYEQYF,TGTGCCAGCAGCCCACGGACTCTTGGCTCCTACGAGCAGTACTTC
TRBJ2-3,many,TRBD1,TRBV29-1,CSATKTGSTDTQYF,TGCAGCGCTACTAAGACAGGGAGCACAGATACGCAGTATTTT
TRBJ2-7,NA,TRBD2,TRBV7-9,CASSLGLAGGDYEQYF,TGTGCCAGCAGCTTAGGGCTAGCGGGAGGAGACTACGAGCAGTACTTC
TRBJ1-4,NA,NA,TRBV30,CAWLSHGSTNEKLFF,TGTGCCTGGCTTAGTCACGGGTCGACTAATGAAAAACTGTTTTTT
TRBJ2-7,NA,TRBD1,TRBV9,CASSAGTDRVYEQYF,TGTGCCAGCAGCGCCGGGACAGACAGAGTCTACGAGCAGTACTTC
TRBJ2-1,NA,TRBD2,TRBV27,CASSLSGLAGNEQFF,TGTGCCAGCAGTTTATCCGGACTAGCGGGCAATGAGCAGTTCTTC
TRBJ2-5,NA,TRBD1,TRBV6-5,CASSRPGTEETQYF,TGTGCCAGCAGTCGCCCCGGGACAGAAGAGACCCAGTACTTC
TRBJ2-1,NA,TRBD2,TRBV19,CATGTSGAHEQFF,TGTGCCACCGGGACTAGCGGTGCCCATGAGCAGTTCTTC
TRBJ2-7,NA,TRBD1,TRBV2,CASLEWDRGYEQYF,TGTGCCAGCCTGGAATGGGACAGGGGCTACGAGCAGTACTTC
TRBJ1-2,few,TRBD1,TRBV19,CASDPGQGGLYGYTF,TGTGCCAGCGACCCCGGACAGGGGGGTTTATATGGCTACACCTTC
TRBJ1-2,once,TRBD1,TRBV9,CASSTGGMGYTF,TGTGCCAGCAGTACAGGGGGTATGGGCTACACCTTC